The clone carrying this T cell receptor (beta chain) was observed many times. The entry originates in a study of patients and donors after allogeneic stem cell transplantation. Germline lookup yields CDR1 SGHTA and CDR2 FQGNSA. V shed 5 bases and J 0 bases; nucleotides not matched to a gene: 3. The CDR3 runs 14 residues. TCRdb reprocessed the RT-PCR reads via MiXCR and lists one record per CDR3 protein. This table has about 150,000 distinct CDR3 sequences, approximately 22% appearing once. Source material: blood, either unsorted or a sorted T cell fraction (not recorded which). The clonotype was recovered from a human donor who was either an allogeneic HSCT recipient or a stem cell or donor lymphocyte infusion donor (not recorded which). It is not recorded whose cells these are; they may come from a transplant donor. This rearrangement joins TRBV7-2 to TRBJ1-1; the match to TRBD1 covers 7 bases. CDR3 region: CASSLGQMNTEAFF. For the CDR3, the DNA is TGTGCCAGCAGCCTGGGACAGATGAACACTGAAGCTTTCTTT.